Listed below are T cell receptor beta chains from one sample, sequenced in a study of CD8+CD57+ T cells in acquired aplastic anemia. MiXCR, applied by TCRdb to the reads, yields one record per CDR3 protein. The profile shows about 190,000 distinct CDR3 sequences, less than 65% of them singletons. The sequenced sample consisted of sorted CD4+, CD8+, or CD8+CD57+ T cells (not recorded which) from PBMCs. All receptors derive from a human donor in good health, serving as a control. The CDR3 runs from the conserved cysteine through the conserved F or W. A D gene is named only where the DNA matches it firmly. Clone size is not always given. Where it is, it says once, few, many or a class for expanded clones.

D,J,size,V,CDR3,DNA
.,TRBJ2-3,.,TRBV15,CATSRPTSLDRDTDTQYF,TGTGCCACCAGCAGGCCTACTAGCCTAGACAGGGACACAGATACGCAGTATTTT
.,TRBJ1-3,many,TRBV28,CASKLTASGNTIYF,TGTGCCAGCAAACTGACAGCCTCTGGAAACACCATATATTTT
.,TRBJ1-2,.,TRBV5-1,CASSLDPGVTYGYTF,TGCGCCAGCAGCTTGGACCCAGGGGTCACCTATGGCTACACCTTC
.,TRBJ1-6,.,TRBV5-1,CASSGGGAYNSPLHF,TGCGCCAGCAGCGGAGGAGGGGCCTATAATTCACCCCTCCACTTT
TRBD2,TRBJ2-5,.,TRBV7-2,CASSLSGAQETQYF,TGTGCCAGCAGCTTGAGCGGGGCCCAAGAGACCCAGTACTTC
TRBD1,TRBJ2-5,.,TRBV2,CASSDPGTGEGTQYF,TGTGCCAGCAGTGATCCGGGGACAGGGGAAGGGACCCAGTACTTC
TRBD2,TRBJ2-3,.,TRBV10-3,CAISATSGASDTQYF,TGTGCCATCAGCGCCACTAGCGGGGCATCAGATACGCAGTATTTT
TRBD1,TRBJ2-5,.,TRBV2,CASSEALPGQGPETQYF,TGTGCCAGCAGTGAAGCGCTACCGGGACAGGGTCCAGAGACCCAGTACTTC
.,TRBJ2-6,.,TRBV2,CASSDSRNAGANVLTF,TGTGCCAGCAGTGATAGTAGGAACGCTGGGGCCAACGTCCTGACTTTC
.,TRBJ1-2,many,TRBV11-2,CASSQGGWVTYGYTF,TGTGCCAGCAGCCAAGGAGGGTGGGTCACCTATGGCTACACCTTC
.,TRBJ2-2,medium-sized,TRBV2,CASMGTANTGELFF,TGTGCCAGCATGGGGACCGCGAACACCGGGGAGCTGTTTTTT
.,TRBJ2-2,.,TRBV9,CASGMSGGTGELFF,TGTGCCAGTGGGATGAGCGGCGGCACCGGGGAGCTGTTTTTT
TRBD2,TRBJ2-1,.,TRBV20-1,CSARGGGRAGEQFF,TGCAGTGCTAGAGGTGGCGGGAGGGCCGGTGAGCAGTTCTTC
TRBD1,TRBJ2-2,many,TRBV19,CASSLFPGTVERNTGELFF,TGTGCCAGTTCCCTGTTCCCCGGGACAGTCGAAAGGAACACCGGGGAGCTGTTTTTT
.,TRBJ1-2,many,TRBV14,CASSQYINYGYTF,TGTGCCAGCAGCCAATACATTAACTATGGCTACACCTTC
TRBD2,TRBJ2-1,.,TRBV19,CASRPRAGGNNEQFF,TGTGCCAGTAGGCCTAGGGCGGGGGGAAACAATGAGCAGTTCTTC
TRBD1,TRBJ2-7,few,TRBV7-9,CASSVQGASSYEQYF,TGTGCCAGCAGCGTACAGGGGGCGAGCTCCTACGAGCAGTACTTC
TRBD1,TRBJ2-7,once,TRBV2,CASRLGQGGYEQYF,TGTGCCAGCAGATTAGGACAGGGGGGATACGAGCAGTACTTC
TRBD1,TRBJ2-5,.,TRBV7-2,CASSNYRGRETQYF,TGTGCCAGCAGCAATTACAGGGGGCGGGAGACCCAGTACTTC
.,TRBJ2-5,.,TRBV20-1,CSETTVQETQYF,TGCAGTGAAACGACAGTCCAAGAGACCCAGTACTTC
.,TRBJ2-1,many,TRBV7-3,CASSSGPPLGHEQFF,TGTGCCAGCAGCTCCGGACCCCCGTTGGGGCATGAGCAGTTCTTC
.,TRBJ1-1,.,TRBV20-1,CSASQGRDTEAFF,TGCAGTGCTAGCCAGGGGCGAGACACTGAAGCTTTCTTT
.,TRBJ1-2,many,TRBV12-3/TRBV12-4,CASSTAQNYGYTF,TGTGCCAGCAGTACTGCACAGAACTATGGCTACACCTTC
.,TRBJ2-6,.,TRBV7-9,CASSRRTADPSGANVLTF,TGTGCCAGCAGCCGTAGGACAGCGGATCCCTCTGGGGCCAACGTCCTGACTTTC
.,TRBJ1-6,.,TRBV24-1,CATSDSPLTDNSPLHF,TGTGCCACCAGTGACTCCCCCCTAACTGATAATTCACCCCTCCACTTT
.,TRBJ2-3,few,TRBV25-1,CASSLGSHTDTQYF,TGTGCCAGCAGCTTGGGGTCCCACACAGATACGCAGTATTTT
TRBD1,TRBJ1-2,many,TRBV29-1,CSVEGTGEKLIYGYTF,TGCAGCGTTGAAGGGACAGGGGAGAAGCTTATCTATGGCTACACCTTC
TRBD1,TRBJ2-1,.,TRBV20-1,CSAREFRGRHEQFF,TGCAGTGCTAGAGAGTTCAGGGGGCGGCATGAGCAGTTCTTC
TRBD2,TRBJ2-1,.,TRBV9,CASSVIHAGVGPNEQFF,TGTGCCAGCAGCGTAATCCATGCGGGAGTAGGTCCCAATGAGCAGTTCTTC
.,TRBJ2-6,.,TRBV19,CASSNDWYSGANVLTF,TGTGCCAGTAGTAACGACTGGTACTCTGGGGCCAACGTCCTGACTTTC
.,TRBJ1-1,many,TRBV19,CASTPRQVQYRNTEAFF,TGTGCCAGTACCCCTAGACAGGTCCAATATCGGAACACTGAAGCTTTCTTT
.,TRBJ1-2,.,TRBV9,CASSPIISGQGYTF,TGTGCCAGCAGCCCCATTATCTCAGGGCAAGGCTACACCTTC
TRBD1,TRBJ1-2,.,TRBV29-1,CSVERTWRAGDRNGYTF,TGCAGCGTTGAGAGGACCTGGAGGGCAGGGGACAGAAATGGCTACACCTTC
.,TRBJ2-3,.,TRBV2,CASSEKGGGNTQYF,TGTGCCAGCAGTGAGAAGGGGGGAGGAAATACGCAGTATTTT
.,TRBJ1-2,many,TRBV6-6,CASRKALDSHYGYTF,TGTGCCAGCAGAAAAGCCCTAGACAGCCACTATGGCTACACCTTC
.,TRBJ1-2,few,TRBV7-3,CASSFKRSETYGYTF,TGTGCCAGCAGCTTTAAGCGGTCGGAAACTTATGGCTACACCTTC
.,TRBJ2-5,many,TRBV10-3,CAIAEGEAQKTQYF,TGTGCCATCGCCGAGGGGGAGGCCCAGAAGACCCAGTACTTC
.,TRBJ1-6,many,TRBV29-1,CTGRGAGHIGGIHNSPLHF,TGCACCGGTAGGGGGGCAGGCCACATTGGAGGTATCCATAATTCACCCCTCCACTTT
.,TRBJ1-5,.,TRBV2,CASSELTDIPRPHF,TGTGCCAGCAGTGAATTGACCGATATTCCCCGGCCGCATTTT
.,TRBJ2-5,.,TRBV9,CASSEAPGTRETQYF,TGTGCCAGCAGTGAAGCGCCGGGAACTCGGGAGACCCAGTACTTC
TRBD2,TRBJ2-1,.,TRBV10-3,CAISGVAGGNEQFF,TGTGCCATCAGCGGCGTAGCGGGAGGGAATGAGCAGTTCTTC
TRBD1,TRBJ1-1,.,TRBV10-3,CATRGQGDTEAFF,TGTGCCACTCGGGGACAGGGAGACACTGAAGCTTTCTTT